Listed here are 25 T cell receptor beta chains from one sample, sequenced in a study of blood T cell repertoires in COVID-19. Using immunoSEQ multiplex PCR, the repertoire was profiled, and TCRdb retains in-frame clones only, with some absent. The profile shows 320,000 or so clones, 75% to 90% of them singletons. The sequenced material came from PBMCs or T cells enriched from blood (not recorded which). All receptors derive from a man between 60 and 75 years old who had recovered from COVID-19.

The chain has TRBV27 and TRBJ1-1, with no clear D. Deletions cut 9 bases from V and 2 bases from J, with 10 bases between. The CDR3 has 12 residues. Germline loops: CDR1 MNHEY, CDR2 SMNVEV (reference sequence). As DNA, the CDR3 is TGTGCCAGTCCGGGAAGAAACACTGAAGCTTTCTTT. This translates into CASPGRNTEAFF.

The rearrangement uses TRBV11-2 and TRBJ2-7, with D possibly matching TRBD2 (5 bases). Trimming shortened V by 1 base and J by 2 bases, and 15 bases separated the two germline ends. CDR3 size: 16 residues. Germline CDR1 reads SGHAT; CDR2 reads FQNNGV. The CDR3 sequence: CASSLAPRRATYEQYF. CDR3 DNA sequence: TGTGCCAGCAGCTTAGCCCCTCGGCGGGCCACCTACGAGCAGTACTTC.

The CDR3, as DNA: TGCGCCAGTCGACAGGGGGCAAGCTCTAACGAGCAGTACTTC. This gives the protein CASRQGASSNEQYF. The chain employs TRBV23-1 and TRBJ2-7; TRBD1 aligns across 10 bases. TRBV23-1 is an ORF, with its function uncertain. The CDR3 loop spans 14 amino acids. V dropped 9 bases and J dropped 5; count of bases not matched to a gene: 10.

The J gene is TRBJ2-7, the V gene TRBV19; 12 nucleotides align to TRBD2. The CDR3 covers 17 residues. Trimming removed 0 bases from V and 3 bases from J; junction bases left unmatched: 6. Germline-derived CDR1 and CDR2 are LNHDA and SQIVND (reference sequence). As DNA, the CDR3 is TGTGCCAGTAGTATAGATTCGACTAGCGGGAGCCTCTACGAGCAGTACTTC. Protein product: CASSIDSTSGSLYEQYF.

The genes are TRBV23-1 and TRBJ1-1; D not certain. TRBV23-1 is known as an ORF, though its function is uncertain. V was cut by 6 bases and J by 4 bases, with 12 bases left in between. The CDR3 length is 13 residues. In DNA form, the CDR3 reads TGCGCCAGCAGCCGGGAAGGGCGCACTGAAGCTTTCTTT. Encoded protein: CASSREGRTEAFF.

The rearrangement joins TRBV7-3 to TRBJ2-5; D unclear. This CDR3 comprises 14 residues. Trimming took off 2 bases at V and 4 bases at J, with 11 bases between the two ends. Germline V lookup: CDR1 SGHTA, CDR2 FQGTGA. The CDR3 spells CASSLASTGETQYF. Written as DNA, the CDR3 is TGTGCCAGCAGCTTAGCCTCCACGGGAGAGACCCAGTACTTC. The whole variable domain, filled in from reference TRBV7-3 and TRBJ2-5, reads GAGVSQTPSNKVTEKGKYVELRCDPISGHTALYWYRQSLGQGPEFLIYFQGTGAADDSGLPNDRFFAVRPEGSVSTLKIQRTERGDSAVYLCASSLASTGETQYFGPGTRLLVL.

The sample holds a few counts of this clone. J is TRBJ2-2 and V is TRBV28, with D possibly TRBD1 on 5 matching bases. This CDR3 is 12 amino acids long. V was pared by 6 bases and J by 8 bases, with 10 bases between. Germline values: CDR1 MDHEN, CDR2 SYDVKM. The CDR3, as DNA: TGTGCCAGCAGAAGGGGTTTAGGGGAGCTGTTTTTT. Protein product: CASRRGLGELFF.

The chain recombines TRBV19 with TRBJ1-3, with 8 bases matching TRBD1. Germline lookup yields CDR1 LNHDA and CDR2 SQIVND (reference sequence). The CDR3 extends over 18 amino acids. Germline trimming cut 1 base from V and 1 base from J; bases unmatched to any gene: 9. CDR3 region: CASSIGLAGGESGNTIYF. DNA of the CDR3: TGTGCCAGTAGTATAGGTTTGGCAGGGGGCGAATCTGGAAACACCATATATTTT.

The V gene is TRBV27, the J gene TRBJ1-3; D not certain. CDR3 size: 16 residues. Germline V CDR1 and CDR2: MNHEY, SMNVEV (reference sequence). Trimming left V 5 bases short and J 0 bases short, with 14 bases between. CDR3 protein: CASSINFASSGNTIYF. CDR3 nucleotides: TGTGCCAGCAGTATTAATTTCGCCAGCTCTGGAAACACCATATATTTT.

The V call is TRBV27, the J call TRBJ2-7, with 8 bases matching TRBD2. Germline trimming cut 5 bases from V and 2 bases from J; bases unmatched to any gene: 11. The CDR3 loop spans 16 amino acids. The germline V gene encodes CDR1 MNHEY and CDR2 SMNVEV (reference sequence). Written as DNA, the CDR3 is TGTGCCAGCAGTCTAAACCGACCGGGAGGGCCCTACGAGCAGTACTTC. Translating it yields CASSLNRPGGPYEQYF.

This sequence joins TRBV27 and TRBJ2-1; TRBD2 agrees at 11 bases. The trim removed 6 bases at V and 1 base at J, leaving 5 bases unmatched. Germline CDR1 reads MNHEY; CDR2 reads SMNVEV (reference sequence). This CDR3 spans 16 amino acids. The chain's CDR3 is CASSFSGRASYNEQFF. CDR3 in DNA: TGTGCCAGCAGCTTTAGCGGGAGGGCTTCCTACAATGAGCAGTTCTTC.

The chain joins TRBV6-2 or TRBV6-3 to TRBJ1-1; 9 bases fit TRBD1. CDR3 length: 17 residues. In germline, CDR1 is MNHEY, CDR2 SVGEGT. V was clipped by 5 bases and J by 0 bases; unmatched bases: 10. CDR3: CASSKPTGGAMNTEAFF. The CDR3 nucleotides read TGTGCCAGCAGTAAACCGACAGGGGGGGCCATGAACACTGAAGCTTTCTTT.

V and J are TRBV7-2 and TRBJ2-2; weak D call: TRBD1 (6 bases). Germline lookup yields CDR1 SGHTA and CDR2 FQGNSA. The length of the CDR3 is 15 residues. Trimming took off 4 bases at V and 7 bases at J, with 16 bases between the two ends. CDR3 coding DNA: TGTGCCAGCAGCTACGTTGGTCAGGGGCACGGGGAGCTGTTTTTT. Its translation is CASSYVGQGHGELFF.

The chain joins TRBV7-9 to TRBJ1-1; D not certain. V was trimmed by 3 bases and J by 7 bases, leaving 15 bases between them. CDR1 and CDR2 from the germline V gene are SEHNR and FQNEAQ (reference sequence). The CDR3 has 14 residues. The CDR3 DNA reads TGTGCCAGCAGCTTCATCCAGGCCAGCATTGAAGCTTTCTTT. This codes for CASSFIQASIEAFF.

V and J are TRBV6-6 and TRBJ2-3; TRBD1 aligns across 7 bases. Looked up from germline, CDR1 is MNHNY and CDR2 is SVGAGI (reference sequence). Unmatched junction bases numbered 4, after V lost 5 bases and J lost 2 bases. The CDR3 is made up of 14 amino acids. This CDR3 is CASSRQGNTDTQYF. DNA for the CDR3: TGTGCCAGCAGTAGACAGGGAAACACAGATACGCAGTATTTT.

The chain employs TRBV9 and TRBJ1-4; TRBD1 might be the D (6 bases). V lost 4 bases and J lost 7, with 20 bases in between. Germline V CDR1 and CDR2: SGDLS, YYNGEE. This CDR3 has 16 residues. The CDR3 bases are TGTGCCAGCAGCCCCCGAGGGGGAGTGACTCGTGAAAAACTGTTTTTT. Residues: CASSPRGGVTREKLFF.

This chain connects TRBV6-2 or TRBV6-3 to TRBJ1-5; TRBD1 matches 11 bases. The length of the CDR3 is 16 residues. Germline assignment: CDR1 MNHEY and CDR2 SVGEGT. The V and J ends lost 4 bases and 8 bases, in that order; junction bases with no gene match: 10. As DNA, the CDR3 is TGTGCCAGCAGTTTGATGGGGACAGGGGGGATGGAGCCCCAGCATTTT. This translates into CASSLMGTGGMEPQHF.

The chain is built from TRBV9 and TRBJ2-6; D is undetermined. CDR1 SGDLS and CDR2 YYNGEE come from the germline V gene. This CDR3 has 16 residues. V lost 5 bases and J lost 0, with 12 bases in between. The chain's CDR3 is CASSSRTYSGANVLTF. For the CDR3, the DNA is TGTGCCAGCAGTTCACGTACCTACTCTGGGGCCAACGTCCTGACTTTC.

The rearrangement uses TRBV2 and TRBJ1-1; 8 nucleotides align to TRBD1. Trimming took 6 bases from V and 0 from J; bases not matched to a gene: 12. Germline CDR1 SNHLY, CDR2 FYNNEI. The CDR3 is made up of 17 amino acids. CDR3 loop: CASSRDRSTTLNTEAFF. CDR3 in DNA: TGTGCCAGCAGCAGGGACAGGTCAACCACCTTGAACACTGAAGCTTTCTTT.

The chain is built from TRBV6-2 or TRBV6-3 and TRBJ1-5; tentatively, D is TRBD1 (5 bases). The V and J ends lost 5 bases and 0 bases respectively, with 17 bases between them. CDR1 MNHEY and CDR2 SVGEGT come from the germline V gene. This CDR3 region has 17 residues. The CDR3 protein is CASSTPIRQFSNQPQHF. The CDR3 region has the DNA TGTGCCAGCAGTACGCCCATAAGACAGTTTAGCAATCAGCCCCAGCATTTT.

V is TRBV7-9 and J is TRBJ1-5; a possible D gene is TRBD1 (5 bases). The length of the CDR3 is 13 residues. Trimming removed 3 bases from V and 6 bases from J, with 9 bases in between. In germline, CDR1 is SEHNR, CDR2 FQNEAQ (reference sequence). CDR3 protein: CASSLGGPQPQHF. CDR3 coding DNA: TGTGCCAGCAGCTTGGGGGGACCTCAGCCCCAGCATTTT.

The chain has TRBV6-5 and TRBJ1-2, with D tentatively TRBD1 (5 bases). V was cut by 0 bases and J by 6 bases, with 14 bases left in between. Germline CDR1 reads MNHEY; CDR2 reads SVGAGI. The CDR3 runs to 15 residues. DNA of the CDR3: TGTGCCAGCAGTTACTCGGGCAGGGAGGGAAATGGCTACACCTTC. This gives the protein CASSYSGREGNGYTF.

The CDR3 region is CASSVLGDTNSPLHF. CDR3 in DNA: TGTGCCAGCAGCGTATTAGGGGATACTAATTCACCCCTCCACTTT. The V gene is TRBV9, the J gene TRBJ1-6; TRBD1 is a possible D gene (5 bases). The CDR3 length is 15 residues. The V end lost 1 base, the J end lost 6 bases, and 11 bases lay between the germline ends. Germline CDR1 is SGDLS and CDR2 is YYNGEE.

The sample holds one count of this clone. This chain connects TRBV28 to TRBJ1-2, with D possibly TRBD1 on 6 matching bases. The ends were cut back, 6 bases at V and 4 bases at J, with 18 bases in the middle. Germline lookup yields CDR1 MDHEN and CDR2 SYDVKM. The CDR3 totals 15 residues. CDR3 region: CASRGAPSMGYGYTF. The CDR3 DNA is TGTGCCAGCAGGGGGGCCCCCTCGATGGGCTATGGCTACACCTTC.

This clone showed up just once. The V gene is TRBV5-1, the J gene TRBJ2-5, with 8 bases that match TRBD1. J gave up 4 bases and V 0 bases, and 11 bases lay outside the gene matches. The CDR3 is made up of 17 amino acids. Germline CDR1 and CDR2: SGHRS and YFSETQ. The CDR3 is CASSLGDETGGSETQYF. In DNA form, the CDR3 reads TGCGCCAGCAGCTTGGGGGACGAAACAGGGGGATCAGAGACCCAGTACTTC. The full variable domain, completed using reference TRBV5-1 and TRBJ2-5, is KAGVTQTPRYLIKTRGQQVTLSCSPISGHRSVSWYQQTPGQGLQFLFEYFSETQRNKGNFPGRFSGRQFSNSRSEMNVSTLELGDSALYLCASSLGDETGGSETQYFGPGTRLLVL.